This TCR beta chain was recorded in a study of blood T cell repertoires in COVID-19. CDR1 and CDR2 (germline): MDHEN, SYDVKM. V was trimmed by 7 bases and J by 9 bases, leaving 15 bases between them. The CDR3 length is 12 residues. This table comes from immunoSEQ multiplex PCR, and its TCRdb copy is limited to in-frame clones, with some not included. Among approximately 60,000 clones listed, 60% to 85% were seen once. The J gene is TRBJ1-1, the V gene TRBV28; tentative D call: TRBD1 (6 bases). The sequence derives from a man aged 50-59 years with active or convalescent COVID-19. Sequencing was carried out using peripheral blood. The CDR3 loop is CASNRDRFKAFF. CDR3 nucleotide sequence: TGTGCCAGCAACCGTGACAGGTTTAAAGCTTTCTTT.